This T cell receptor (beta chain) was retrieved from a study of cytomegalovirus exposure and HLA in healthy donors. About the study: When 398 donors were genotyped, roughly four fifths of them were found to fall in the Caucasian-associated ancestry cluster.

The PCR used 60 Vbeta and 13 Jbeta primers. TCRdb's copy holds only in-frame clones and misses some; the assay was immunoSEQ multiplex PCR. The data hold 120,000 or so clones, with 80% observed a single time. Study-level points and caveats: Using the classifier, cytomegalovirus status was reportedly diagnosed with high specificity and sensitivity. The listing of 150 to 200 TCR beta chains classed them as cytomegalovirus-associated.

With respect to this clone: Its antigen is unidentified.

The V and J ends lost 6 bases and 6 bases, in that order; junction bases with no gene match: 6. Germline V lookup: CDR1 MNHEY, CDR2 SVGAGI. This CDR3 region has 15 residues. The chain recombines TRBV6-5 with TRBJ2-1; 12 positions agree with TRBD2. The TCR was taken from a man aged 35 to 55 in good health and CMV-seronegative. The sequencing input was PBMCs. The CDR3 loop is CASSSGTSGSNEQFF. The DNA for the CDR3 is TGTGCCAGCAGCTCCGGGACTAGCGGGTCCAATGAGCAGTTCTTC.